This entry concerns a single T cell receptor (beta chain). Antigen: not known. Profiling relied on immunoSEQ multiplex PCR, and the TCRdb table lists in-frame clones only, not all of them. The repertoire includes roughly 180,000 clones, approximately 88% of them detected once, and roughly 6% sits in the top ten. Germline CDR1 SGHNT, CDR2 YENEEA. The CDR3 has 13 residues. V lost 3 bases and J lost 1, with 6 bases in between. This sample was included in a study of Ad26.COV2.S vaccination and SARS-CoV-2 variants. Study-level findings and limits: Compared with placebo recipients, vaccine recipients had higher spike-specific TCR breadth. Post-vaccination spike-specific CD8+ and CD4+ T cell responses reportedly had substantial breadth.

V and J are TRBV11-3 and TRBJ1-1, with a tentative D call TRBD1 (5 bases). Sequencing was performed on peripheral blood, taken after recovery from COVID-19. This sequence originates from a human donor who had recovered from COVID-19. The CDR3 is CASSFRANTEAFF. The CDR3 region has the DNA TGTGCCAGCAGCTTCAGGGCGAACACTGAAGCTTTCTTT.